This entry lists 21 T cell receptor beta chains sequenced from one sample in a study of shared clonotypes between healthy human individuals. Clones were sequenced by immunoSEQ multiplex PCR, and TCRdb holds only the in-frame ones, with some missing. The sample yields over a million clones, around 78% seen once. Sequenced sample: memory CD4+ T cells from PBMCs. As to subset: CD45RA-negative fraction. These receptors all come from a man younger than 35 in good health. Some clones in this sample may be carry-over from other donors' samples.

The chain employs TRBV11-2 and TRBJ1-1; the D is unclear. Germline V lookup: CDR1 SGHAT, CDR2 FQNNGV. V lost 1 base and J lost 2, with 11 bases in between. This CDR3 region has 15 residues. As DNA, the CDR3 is TGTGCCAGCAGCTTAGCGAGGACTTTTAACACTGAAGCTTTCTTT. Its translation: CASSLARTFNTEAFF.

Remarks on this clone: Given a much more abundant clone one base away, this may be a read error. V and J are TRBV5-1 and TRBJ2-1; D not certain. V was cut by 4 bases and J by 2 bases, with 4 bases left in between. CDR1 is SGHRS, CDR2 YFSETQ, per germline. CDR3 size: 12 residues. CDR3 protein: CASSGAYNEQFF. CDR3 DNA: TGCGCCAGCAGCGGGGCCTACAATGAGCAGTTCTTC.

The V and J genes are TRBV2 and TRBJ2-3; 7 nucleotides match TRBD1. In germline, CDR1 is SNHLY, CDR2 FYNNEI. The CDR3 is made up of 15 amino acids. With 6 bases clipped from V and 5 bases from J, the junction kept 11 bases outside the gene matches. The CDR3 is CASSNRQGRGDTQYF. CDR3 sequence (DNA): TGTGCCAGCAGCAATCGACAGGGTCGAGGAGATACGCAGTATTTT. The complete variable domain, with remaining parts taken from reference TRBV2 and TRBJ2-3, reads EPEVTQTPSHQVTQMGQEVILRCVPISNHLYFYWYRQILGQKVEFLVSFYNNEISEKSEIFDDQFSVERPDGSNFTLKIRSTKLEDSAMYFCASSNRQGRGDTQYFGPGTRLTVL.

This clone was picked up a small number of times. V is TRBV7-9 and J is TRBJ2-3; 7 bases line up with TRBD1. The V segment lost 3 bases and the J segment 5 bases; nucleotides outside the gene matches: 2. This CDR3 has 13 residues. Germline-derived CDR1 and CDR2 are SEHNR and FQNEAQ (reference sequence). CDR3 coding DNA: TGTGCCAGCAGCTTTACAGGGGTAGATACGCAGTATTTT. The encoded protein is CASSFTGVDTQYF.

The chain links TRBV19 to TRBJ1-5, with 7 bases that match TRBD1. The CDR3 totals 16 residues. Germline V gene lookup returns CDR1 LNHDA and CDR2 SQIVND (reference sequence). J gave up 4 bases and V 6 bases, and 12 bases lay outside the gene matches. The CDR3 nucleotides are TGTGCCAGTAGCGCTCGTCGACAGGGAAATAATCAGCCCCAGCATTTT. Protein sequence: CASSARRQGNNQPQHF.

The CDR3 sequence is CSVRGQGDQPQHF. For the CDR3, the DNA is TGCAGCGTGCGGGGACAGGGAGATCAGCCCCAGCATTTT. This chain joins TRBV29-1 and TRBJ1-5, with 9 bases matching TRBD1. Germline V lookup: CDR1 SQVTM, CDR2 ANQGSEA. V shed 6 bases and J 5 bases; nucleotides not matched to a gene: 5. CDR3 length: 13 residues.

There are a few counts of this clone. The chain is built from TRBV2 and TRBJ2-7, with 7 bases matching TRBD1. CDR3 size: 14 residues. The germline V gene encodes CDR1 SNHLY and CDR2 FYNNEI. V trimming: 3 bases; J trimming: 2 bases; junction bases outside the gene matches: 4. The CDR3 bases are TGTGCCAGCAGTGACAACAGGGGCCCCTACGAGCAGTACTTC. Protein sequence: CASSDNRGPYEQYF.

The DNA for the CDR3 is TGTGCCAGCAGCGTGGGGACGGCCCCGGGCGAGACCCAGTACTTC. Translation: CASSVGTAPGETQYF. The chain couples TRBV5-4 to TRBJ2-5; D could derive from TRBD1 or TRBD2 (5 bases each). This CDR3 region has 15 residues. Trimming took 4 bases from V and 5 from J, leaving 18 bases between them. The germline gives CDR1 SGHNT, CDR2 YYREEE (reference sequence).

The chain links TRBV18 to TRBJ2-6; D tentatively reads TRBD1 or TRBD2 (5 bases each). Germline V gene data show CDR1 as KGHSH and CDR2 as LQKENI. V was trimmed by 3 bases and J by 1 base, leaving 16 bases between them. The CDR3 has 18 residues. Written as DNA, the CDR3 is TGTGCCAGCTCACCCTTTCGAGTCGGGGCATCTGGGGCCAACGTCCTGACTTTC. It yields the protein CASSPFRVGASGANVLTF.

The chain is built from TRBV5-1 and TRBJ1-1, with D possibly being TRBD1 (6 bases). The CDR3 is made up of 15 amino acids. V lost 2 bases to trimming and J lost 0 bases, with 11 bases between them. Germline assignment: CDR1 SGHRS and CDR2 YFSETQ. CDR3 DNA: TGCGCCAGCAGCTTCCTACAGGGTATGAACACTGAAGCTTTCTTT. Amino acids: CASSFLQGMNTEAFF.

The CDR3 bases are TGCAGCGTTGAAGGTGGGGTCGGCAGGGGGAACCGCCGCACCGGGGAGCTGTTTTTT. Translated, it gives CSVEGGVGRGNRRTGELFF. The chain is built from TRBV29-1 and TRBJ2-2; the match to TRBD1 covers 7 bases. CDR1 SQVTM and CDR2 ANQGSEA come from the germline V gene. There are 19 residues in the CDR3. Trimming took 1 base from V and 4 from J; bases not matched to a gene: 18.

This CDR3 is CASSLDLAGEDEQYF. As DNA, the CDR3 is TGCGCCAGCAGCTTAGATCTAGCGGGAGAAGACGAGCAGTACTTC. The J gene is TRBJ2-7, the V gene TRBV5-1, with 10 bases that match TRBD2. The germline V gene encodes CDR1 SGHRS and CDR2 YFSETQ. J lost 5 bases, V lost 2 bases, and 7 bases had no gene match. The CDR3 extends over 15 amino acids. Using reference TRBV5-1 and TRBJ2-7 for the parts outside the CDR3, the full variable domain is KAGVTQTPRYLIKTRGQQVTLSCSPISGHRSVSWYQQTPGQGLQFLFEYFSETQRNKGNFPGRFSGRQFSNSRSEMNVSTLELGDSALYLCASSLDLAGEDEQYFGPGTRLTVT.

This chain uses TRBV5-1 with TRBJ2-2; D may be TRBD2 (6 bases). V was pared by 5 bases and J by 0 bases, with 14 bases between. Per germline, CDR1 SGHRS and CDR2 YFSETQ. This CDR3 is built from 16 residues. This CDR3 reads CASRPGTFANTGELFF. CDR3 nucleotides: TGCGCCAGCAGACCCGGGACTTTCGCGAACACCGGGGAGCTGTTTTTT.

CDR3 in DNA: TGTGCCAGCAGCGTAAATGCCCTGACAAACACTGAAGCTTTCTTT. It yields the protein CASSVNALTNTEAFF. This sequence joins TRBV9 and TRBJ1-1; no firm D call. This CDR3 spans 15 amino acids. In germline, CDR1 is SGDLS, CDR2 YYNGEE. V lost 1 base to trimming and J lost 2 bases, with 12 bases between them. Variable domain in full (rest from reference TRBV9 and TRBJ1-1): DSGVTQTPKHLITATGQRVTLRCSPRSGDLSVYWYQQSLDQGLQFLIQYYNGEERAKGNILERFSAQQFPDLHSELNLSSLELGDSALYFCASSVNALTNTEAFFGQGTRLTVV.

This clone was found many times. The CDR3 region is CASSPGTEAFF. DNA for the CDR3: TGTGCCAGCAGCCCCGGGACTGAAGCTTTCTTT. The J gene is TRBJ1-1, the V gene TRBV2; D remains ambiguous. CDR1 is SNHLY, CDR2 FYNNEI, per germline. The CDR3 has 11 residues. V was shortened by 6 bases and J by 5 bases, with 7 bases between the two germline ends.

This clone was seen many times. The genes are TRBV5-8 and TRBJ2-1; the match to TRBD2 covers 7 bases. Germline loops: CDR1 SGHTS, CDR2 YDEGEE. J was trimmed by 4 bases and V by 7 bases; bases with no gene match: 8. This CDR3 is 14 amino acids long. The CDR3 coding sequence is TGTGCCAGCGGCCTCGGGACTAAGTACAATGAGCAGTTCTTC. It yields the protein CASGLGTKYNEQFF.

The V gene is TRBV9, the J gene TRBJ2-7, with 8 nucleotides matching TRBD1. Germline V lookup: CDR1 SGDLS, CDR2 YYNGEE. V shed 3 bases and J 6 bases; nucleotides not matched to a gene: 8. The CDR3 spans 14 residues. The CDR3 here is CASSAGTGAIEQYF. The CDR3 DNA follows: TGTGCCAGCAGCGCTGGGACAGGAGCCATCGAGCAGTACTTC.

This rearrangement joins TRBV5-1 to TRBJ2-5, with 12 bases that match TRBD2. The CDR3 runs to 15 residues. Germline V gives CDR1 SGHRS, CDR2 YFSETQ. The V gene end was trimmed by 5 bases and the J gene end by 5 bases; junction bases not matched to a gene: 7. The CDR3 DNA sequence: TGCGCCAGCAGAGCTAGCGGGAGGGCAGGGGAGACCCAGTACTTC. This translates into CASRASGRAGETQYF.

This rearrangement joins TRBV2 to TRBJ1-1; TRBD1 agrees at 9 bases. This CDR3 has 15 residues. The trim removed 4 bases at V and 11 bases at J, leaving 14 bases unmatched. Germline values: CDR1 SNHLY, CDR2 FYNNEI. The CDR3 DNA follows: TGTGCCAGCAGTGTTTATAGGACAGGGGCCCCGGGGGCTTTCTTT. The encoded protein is CASSVYRTGAPGAFF.

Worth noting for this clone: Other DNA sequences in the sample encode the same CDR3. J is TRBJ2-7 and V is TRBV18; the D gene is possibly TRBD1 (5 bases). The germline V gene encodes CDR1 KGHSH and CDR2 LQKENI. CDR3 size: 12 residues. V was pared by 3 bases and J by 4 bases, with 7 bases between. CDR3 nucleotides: TGTGCCAGCTCACCTGACAGTTACGAGCAGTACTTC. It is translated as CASSPDSYEQYF.

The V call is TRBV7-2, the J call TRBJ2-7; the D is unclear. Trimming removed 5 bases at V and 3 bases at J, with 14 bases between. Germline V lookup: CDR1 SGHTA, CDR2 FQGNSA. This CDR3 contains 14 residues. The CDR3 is CASSIGRQGYEQYF. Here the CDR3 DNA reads TGTGCCAGCAGCATTGGACGCCAAGGCTACGAGCAGTACTTC.